These T cell receptor beta chains were read from a single sample in a study of T cell repertoires in cytomegalovirus infection. TCRdb itself ran the reads through MiXCR, one entry per CDR3 protein. The sample consists of around 71,000 distinct CDR3 sequences, 35% to 50% of them appearing once. Their cognate antigens are unknown. Sequenced material: CD8+ T cells from cultured PBMCs, taken from culture after CMV antigen stimulation. The receptors stem from a human donor in good health (CMV status not recorded). Some clones in this sample may be carry-over from other donors' samples. The CDR3 runs from the conserved cysteine through the conserved F or W. The D gene is left open where the match is weak. Clone sizes are given selectively: once, few, many, or a class where the clone is expanded.

v_call	j_call	clone_size	d_call	cdr3_aa	cdr3_nt
TRBV7-8	TRBJ2-3	many	.	CASSLAVGRADTQYF	TGTGCCAGCAGCTTAGCAGTGGGTAGGGCAGATACGCAGTATTTT
TRBV7-3	TRBJ2-3	many	TRBD1	CASSIGQGQYF	TGTGCCAGCAGCATCGGACAGGGGCAGTATTTT
TRBV7-9	TRBJ2-7	.	TRBD1	CASSYAGTAAYEQYF	TGTGCCAGCAGCTACGCCGGGACAGCCGCCTACGAGCAGTACTTC
TRBV5-1	TRBJ2-7	.	.	CASSLEAGRSSYEQYF	TGCGCCAGCAGCTTGGAAGCGGGCCGCAGCTCCTACGAGCAGTACTTC
TRBV4-1	TRBJ2-7	few	TRBD2	CASSQDPGGYEQYF	TGCGCCAGCAGCCAAGATCCGGGGGGCTACGAGCAGTACTTC
TRBV12-3/TRBV12-4	TRBJ1-2	.	.	CASSLLGRNYGYTF	TGTGCCAGCAGTTTGTTAGGCAGAAACTATGGCTACACCTTC
TRBV7-9	TRBJ2-2	.	.	CASSGFGDTGELFF	TGTGCCAGCAGCGGTTTCGGGGACACCGGGGAGCTGTTTTTT
TRBV6-1	TRBJ1-2	few	.	CASSEVGAGRGYTF	TGTGCCAGCAGTGAAGTCGGGGCCGGGAGGGGCTACACCTTC
TRBV28	TRBJ2-4	once	.	CASTWGEEADIQYF	TGTGCCAGCACCTGGGGGGAAGAAGCGGACATTCAGTACTTC
TRBV28	TRBJ2-1	few	.	CASSQNRGNEQFF	TGTGCCAGCAGTCAAAATCGTGGGAATGAGCAGTTCTTC
TRBV6-6	TRBJ2-1	.	.	CASSSAGWDSYNEQFF	TGTGCCAGCAGTTCCGCAGGGTGGGACTCCTACAATGAGCAGTTCTTC
TRBV7-8	TRBJ1-5	few	TRBD1	CASSQDRDDSNQPQHF	TGTGCCAGCAGCCAAGACAGGGACGATAGCAATCAGCCCCAGCATTTT
TRBV6-5	TRBJ1-1	many	.	CASSYSITGNTEAFF	TGTGCCAGCAGTTACTCGATCACGGGTAACACTGAAGCTTTCTTT
TRBV5-6	TRBJ2-3	.	.	CASSLVPTDTQYF	TGTGCCAGCAGCTTGGTACCCACAGATACGCAGTATTTT
TRBV5-4	TRBJ2-1	.	TRBD1	CASSDSQGGPFF	TGTGCCAGCAGCGATTCACAGGGGGGACCGTTCTTC
TRBV7-2	TRBJ2-3	few	.	CASREADTQYF	TGTGCCAGCCGCGAGGCAGATACGCAGTATTTT
TRBV11-3	TRBJ2-3	.	.	CASSSRVVDTQYF	TGTGCCAGCAGCTCAAGAGTCGTGGATACGCAGTATTTT
TRBV7-2	TRBJ2-2	.	.	CASSLGGPFANTGELFF	TGTGCCAGCAGCTTGGGGGGCCCGTTCGCGAACACCGGGGAGCTGTTTTTT
TRBV27	TRBJ2-7	few	.	CASSLPQPGYEQYF	TGTGCCAGCAGTCTACCCCAGCCCGGCTACGAGCAGTACTTC
TRBV4-1	TRBJ2-1	.	TRBD2	CASSQSGLAGGLPNEQFF	TGCGCCAGCAGCCAGAGCGGACTAGCGGGGGGGCTCCCCAATGAGCAGTTCTTC
TRBV7-6	TRBJ2-5	.	.	CASSLAEVQETQYF	TGTGCCAGCAGCTTAGCGGAGGTCCAAGAGACCCAGTACTTC
TRBV7-2	TRBJ1-2	few	.	CASSYMGGGGYTF	TGTGCCAGCAGCTATATGGGTGGGGGGGGCTACACCTTC
TRBV11-3	TRBJ2-3	.	TRBD2	CASSPYSGGATDTQYF	TGTGCCAGCAGCCCCTATAGCGGGGGGGCCACAGATACGCAGTATTTT
TRBV6-5	TRBJ1-2	.	.	CASSVTGLDYGYTF	TGTGCCAGCAGTGTAACAGGGTTGGACTATGGCTACACCTTC
TRBV12-3/TRBV12-4	TRBJ2-3	.	.	CASSWTGPRGTQYF	TGTGCCAGCAGTTGGACTGGGCCAAGGGGGACGCAGTATTTT
TRBV12-3/TRBV12-4	TRBJ1-2	once	.	CASTPGPYGYTF	TGTGCCAGCACTCCCGGGCCCTATGGCTACACCTTC
TRBV9	TRBJ2-3	.	TRBD2	CASSNSGGPTDTQYF	TGTGCCAGCAGCAATAGCGGGGGCCCCACAGATACGCAGTATTTT
TRBV7-9	TRBJ1-1	.	.	CASNPSTGAAEAFF	TGTGCCAGCAACCCATCTACCGGGGCAGCTGAAGCTTTCTTT
TRBV5-1	TRBJ2-1	.	TRBD1	CASRNRDRLYNEQFF	TGCGCCAGCAGGAACCGGGACAGACTCTACAATGAGCAGTTCTTC
TRBV6-5	TRBJ1-2	.	TRBD1	CASSSNINWDREVGYTF	TGTGCCAGCAGTTCCAACATCAATTGGGACAGGGAGGTTGGCTACACCTTC
TRBV6-2/TRBV6-3	TRBJ1-2	.	.	CASSMTSYGYTF	TGTGCCAGCAGTATGACATCCTATGGCTACACCTTC
TRBV27	TRBJ2-1	.	TRBD2	CASSLGPTSGEYAYNEQFF	TGTGCCAGCAGTTTAGGTCCCACTAGCGGGGAGTACGCGTACAATGAGCAGTTCTTC
TRBV6-6	TRBJ1-1	.	.	CASRQEKNTEAFF	TGTGCCAGCAGACAGGAAAAGAACACTGAAGCTTTCTTT
TRBV7-8	TRBJ1-3	few	.	CASSQGQSSGNTIYF	TGTGCCAGCAGCCAAGGACAGAGCTCTGGAAACACCATATATTTT
TRBV29-1	TRBJ1-2	.	.	CSVYSTDSYGYTF	TGCAGCGTTTACTCGACAGATTCCTATGGCTACACCTTC
TRBV6-1	TRBJ2-1	.	.	CASSDWTPQDEQFF	TGTGCCAGCAGTGATTGGACGCCTCAGGATGAGCAGTTCTTC
TRBV7-6	TRBJ2-2	.	.	CASSLGGGHYTGELFF	TGTGCCAGCAGCTTAGGAGGGGGGCATTACACCGGGGAGCTGTTTTTT
TRBV7-9	TRBJ2-3	.	.	CASSLAPGGPDTQYF	TGTGCCAGCAGCTTAGCGCCGGGGGGCCCAGATACGCAGTATTTT
TRBV7-6	TRBJ2-4	.	.	CASSLAGPKNIQYF	TGTGCCAGCAGCTTAGCAGGACCCAAAAACATTCAGTACTTC
TRBV6-2/TRBV6-3	TRBJ2-4	.	.	CASSEGNEGVAKNIQYF	TGTGCCAGCAGTGAGGGTAATGAGGGCGTAGCCAAAAACATTCAGTACTTC
TRBV7-6	TRBJ2-3	.	TRBD2	CASSFRAGGPDTQYF	TGTGCCAGCAGCTTTAGAGCGGGGGGACCAGATACGCAGTATTTT
TRBV27	TRBJ2-2	.	.	CASSLGTPGTGELFF	TGTGCCAGCAGTTTGGGCACCCCCGGCACCGGGGAGCTGTTTTTT
TRBV4-1	TRBJ2-5	few	.	CASSHSQETQYF	TGCGCCAGCAGCCACTCGCAAGAGACCCAGTACTTC
TRBV11-2	TRBJ1-6	few	TRBD1	CASSLDHPDRPRGGSSYNSPLHF	TGTGCCAGCAGCTTAGATCACCCGGACAGGCCAAGGGGGGGGAGCTCCTATAATTCACCCCTCCACTTT
TRBV12-3/TRBV12-4	TRBJ2-2	.	.	CASSLAGKLFF	TGTGCCAGCAGTTTAGCCGGGAAGCTGTTTTTT
TRBV6-5	TRBJ1-1	.	TRBD1	CASPGTGDTEAFF	TGTGCCAGCCCCGGGACAGGGGACACTGAAGCTTTCTTT
TRBV4-3	TRBJ2-3	.	TRBD2	CASSQDGLAGEDTQYF	TGCGCCAGCAGCCAAGATGGACTAGCGGGGGAAGATACGCAGTATTTT
TRBV7-9	TRBJ2-7	.	TRBD1	CASVSAETGYYEQYF	TGTGCCAGCGTCTCCGCCGAGACAGGGTACTACGAGCAGTACTTC
TRBV7-2	TRBJ2-7	few	.	CASSTTGNEQYF	TGTGCCAGCAGCACAACTGGGAACGAGCAGTACTTC
TRBV5-5	TRBJ2-2	few	.	CASSFRYRGSNTGELFF	TGTGCCAGCAGCTTTCGCTATCGCGGGTCGAACACCGGGGAGCTGTTTTTT
TRBV11-3	TRBJ2-2	few	TRBD1	CASSGRDRGRGTGELFF	TGTGCCAGCAGCGGCAGGGACAGGGGGCGAGGCACCGGGGAGCTGTTTTTT